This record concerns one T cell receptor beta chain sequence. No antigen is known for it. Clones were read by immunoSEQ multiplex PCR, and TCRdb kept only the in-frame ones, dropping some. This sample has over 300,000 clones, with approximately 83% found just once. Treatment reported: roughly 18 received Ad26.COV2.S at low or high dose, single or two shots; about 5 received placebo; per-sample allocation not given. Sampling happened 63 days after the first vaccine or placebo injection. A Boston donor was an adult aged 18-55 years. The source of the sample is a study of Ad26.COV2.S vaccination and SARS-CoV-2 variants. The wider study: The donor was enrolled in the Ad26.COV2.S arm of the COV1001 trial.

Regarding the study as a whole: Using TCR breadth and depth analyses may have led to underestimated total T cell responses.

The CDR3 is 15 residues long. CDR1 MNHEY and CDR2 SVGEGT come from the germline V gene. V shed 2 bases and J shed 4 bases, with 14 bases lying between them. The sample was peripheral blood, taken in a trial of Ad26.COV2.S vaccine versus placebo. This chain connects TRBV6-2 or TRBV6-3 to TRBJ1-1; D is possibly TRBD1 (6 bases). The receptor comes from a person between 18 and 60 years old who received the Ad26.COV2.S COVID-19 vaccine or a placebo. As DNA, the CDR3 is TGTGCCAGCAGTTACAGTGGGGGGCAAGTCACTGAAGCTTTCTTT. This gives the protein CASSYSGGQVTEAFF.